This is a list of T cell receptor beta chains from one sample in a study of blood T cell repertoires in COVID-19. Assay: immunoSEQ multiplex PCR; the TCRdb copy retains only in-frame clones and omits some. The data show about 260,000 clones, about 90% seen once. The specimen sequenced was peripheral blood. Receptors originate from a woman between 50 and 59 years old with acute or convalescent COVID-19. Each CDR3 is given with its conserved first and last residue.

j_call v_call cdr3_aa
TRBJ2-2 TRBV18 CASSPLGGEVTGELFF
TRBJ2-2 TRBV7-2 CASSLLQTGELFF
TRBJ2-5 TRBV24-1 CATSDFTGEETQYF
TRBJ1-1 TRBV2 CASSPLNTEAFF
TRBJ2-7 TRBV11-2 CASSLAPSFDEQYF
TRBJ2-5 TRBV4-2 CASSQSGTGAETQYF
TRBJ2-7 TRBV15 CATSSRQVSYEQYF
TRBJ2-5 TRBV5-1 CASSSLAGDATQYF
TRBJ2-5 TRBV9 CASSPRGGGETQYF
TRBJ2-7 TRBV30 CAWEEVYEQYF
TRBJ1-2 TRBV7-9 CASSTRRTGVHYGYTF
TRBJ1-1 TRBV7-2 CASSRTGQTEAFF
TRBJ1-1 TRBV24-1 CATSDFGGTEAFF
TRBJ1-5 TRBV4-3 CASSQASGVNQPQHF
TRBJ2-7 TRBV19 CASSIPGQGLYEQYF
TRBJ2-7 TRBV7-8 CASSLLGRSSYEQYF
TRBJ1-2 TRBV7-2 CASSLVFGTEYGYTF
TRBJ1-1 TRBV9 CASSVEDRGVTEAFF
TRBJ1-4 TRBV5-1 CASSTTTGATNEKLFF
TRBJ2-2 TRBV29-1 CSGTEGVAGELFF
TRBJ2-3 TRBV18 CASSQRRDTQYF
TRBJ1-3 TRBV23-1 CASSQQGAGNTIYF
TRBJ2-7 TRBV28 CASSLQGTSGEQYF
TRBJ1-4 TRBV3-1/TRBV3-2 CASSPIGAINEKLFF
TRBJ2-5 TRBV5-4 CASSSQGPDQETQYF
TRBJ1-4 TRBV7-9 CASSHNRGYEKLFF
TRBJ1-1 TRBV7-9 CASSLGREATEAFF
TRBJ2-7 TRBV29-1 CSVAREPGYEQYF
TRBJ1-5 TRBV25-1 CASSEDLTTAYSNQPQHF
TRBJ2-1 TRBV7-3 CASSPPNSLAGSVSNEQFF
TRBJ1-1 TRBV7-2 CASSLGLMNTEAFF
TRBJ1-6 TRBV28 CASSFGGLYNSPLHF
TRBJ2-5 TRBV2 CASSGGGGETQYF
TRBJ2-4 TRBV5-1 CASSFSDWAKNIQYF
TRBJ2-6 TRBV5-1 CASSPDRAGANVLTF
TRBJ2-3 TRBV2 CASSTQGQGSDTQYF
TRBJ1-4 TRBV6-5 CASRITGSNEKLFF
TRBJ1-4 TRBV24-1 CATSDPGQGGEKLFF
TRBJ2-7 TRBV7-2 CASSLESSSYEQYF
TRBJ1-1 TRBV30 CAWRDRFSGLEAFF
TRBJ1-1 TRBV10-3 CAIRGGGEAFF
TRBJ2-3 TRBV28 CASRSGFTDTQYF
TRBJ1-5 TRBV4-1 CASSQDRGVQPQHF
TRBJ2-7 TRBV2 CASTRDRVSEQYF
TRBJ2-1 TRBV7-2 CASSLAWSGEQFF
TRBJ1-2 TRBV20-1 CSARGQGGGYTF
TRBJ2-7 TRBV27 CASRPGLAGGPSYEQYF